This T cell receptor beta chain was recorded in a study of blood T cells in healthy people across ages (dated by TCRdb to about 2015). Regarding the complete study: In model experiments, template switching captured roughly one uniquely barcoded TCR beta cDNA molecule for every two T cells. Using the same blood draw, the study looked at two additional independent replicas of 1 million unique cDNA reads for two donors, one aged 18 to 30 and the other aged 80 or older. Donors were grouped into four age groups: young (average roughly 17 years), middle-aged (less than 40), aged (about 59) and long-lived (just over 80). To avoid experimental bias, donors of different ages were randomly spread across the sequencing lanes. Using deep sequencing normalized with unique cDNA molecular identifiers, the study measured how TCR beta repertoire diversity changes with age.

Comments on this clonotype: Its antigen remains undetermined. The input lacks base qualities; no much larger clone sits a single base away.

Donors were 39 systemically healthy Caucasian individuals from Russia aged roughly 6 to 95 years. Approximately 9.3 milliliters of peripheral blood were drawn from each donor into EDTA-treated Vacutainer tubes. Ficoll-Paque density-gradient centrifugation was used to isolate PBMCs, with at least 6 million per sample. Trizol reagent was used to extract total RNA from the PBMCs, yielding at least 6 micrograms per sample. Naive CD45RAhigh/CD27high T cell percentages were measured by flow cytometry on a PBMC aliquot from every donor. Reading from cysteine to phenylalanine, the CDR3 counts 16 amino acids. Solely the CDR3 DNA is kept, with 48 bases framed from the first base. From the germline V gene (reference sequence), CDR1 is SEHNR and CDR2 is FQNEAQ. A distance of 19 bases separates the germline ends of V and J, which lose 2 bases and 6 bases respectively. Library construction relied on 5' RACE. Sequencing relied on an Illumina HiSeq 2500. A second PCR of roughly 6 to 11 cycles was run with a J-beta primer mix and a sample-barcoded 5' primer. A unique molecular identifier was introduced onto each TCR beta cDNA molecule by a template-switch 5' adaptor carrying 12 random nucleotides. Each sample yielded at least 2.5 million CDR3-containing paired-end reads. The Mint cDNA synthesis kit, primed by a TRBC-specific oligonucleotide, was used to synthesize first-strand cDNA from all RNA. After uracil-DNA glycosylase treatment, a first 18-cycle PCR used universal primers M1SS and BC2_uni_R on all cDNA. The authors processed their data as follows. Normalization of each sample was performed by random selection of 1 million high-quality reads, each carrying a distinct molecular identifier. Instead of being binned into consensus sequences, reads that shared molecular identifiers were thrown out. MiTCR, run with a Q25 quality threshold and the strictest error-elimination algorithm, handled CDR3 identification, clonotype clustering and error correction. A nonparametric unseen species model with Euler transformation was used to estimate lower-bound total TCR beta diversity. TCRdb ran its own pipeline on the public reads, namely fastp trimming at Q25 and MiXCR clone calling, and kept in-frame beta chains. Each entry merges the rows of one CDR3 protein and shows their most common DNA and genes. The V and J calls, along with clone size, are taken from TCRdb and not from the paper's own processing. This sample comprises around 800,000 distinct CDR3 sequences, about 62% of them detected only once. Around a quarter of the sample lies in the top ten.

Overall study outcomes, separate from this receptor: Estimates of total diversity based on one million sequenced T cells were regarded as lower bounds and as underestimates. Compared with the aged group, the long-lived group had more naive CD4+ T cells, fewer expanded clones and increased TCR diversity, a pattern suggesting age selection. The CMV infection status of donors was not known, potentially confounding age-related changes in expanded clonotypes. As age increased, observed TCR beta diversity per million T cells dropped in a roughly linear way, and a significant reduction was already evident by age 40. Bulk unsorted PBMC profiling prevented conclusive comparison of naive and antigen-experienced compartments. The percentage of naive T cells measured by flow cytometry correlated strongly with observed TCR beta diversity.

Material for sequencing was blood. The chain employs TRBV7-9 and TRBJ1-2; the D gene is possibly TRBD1, with 6 bases matching. The sequence derives from a man aged 25 to 40 in good health. The DNA reads as follows: TGTGCCAGCAGCTTAAAGCACAGGGTGAACGGGAATGGCTACACCTTC. Its protein reads: CASSLKHRVNGNGYTF.